Listed below are T cell receptor beta chains from one sample, sequenced in a study of post-analysis software for immune sequencing data. A single record per CDR3 protein comes from TCRdb applying MiXCR to the PCR reads. Of about 460,000 distinct CDR3 sequences in the sample, under 55% are singletons; the top ten hold around 10%. Source material: blood. The receptors were gathered from a girl aged 5-17 years with multiple sclerosis. CDR3s leave out the opening cysteine and the closing phenylalanine or tryptophan. Fields, in order: V gene, CDR3 protein.

>TRBV4-1
ASSQVARDPGTQY
>TRBV5-6
ASSPGRSPSNQPQH
>TRBV9
ASSVDWQPPLH
>TRBV29-1
SVETGGYEQY
>TRBV18
ASSPDRDFGYT
>TRBV5-8
ASSFEGSYNEQF
>TRBV12-3/TRBV12-4
ASATEPIYEQY
>TRBV7-8
ASSLRQYEQY
>TRBV29-1
SVESGQTTREQF
>TRBV3-1
ASSQDSSGTGELF
>TRBV4-1
ASSQDKGKEQF
>TRBV6-1
ASIKSGTAFWAYEQY
>TRBV28
ASSFSDRIAGLEDTQY
>TRBV20-1
SANTGDQPQH
>TRBV6-6
ASRPTGGNYGYT
>TRBV27
ASSLFRQSYEQY
>TRBV20-1
SARRLAGVNEQF
>TRBV12-3/TRBV12-4
ASRIRPGHPYEQY
>TRBV28
ASSSLAGGGKYNEQF
>TRBV7-8
ASSLVTSGSPDTQY
>TRBV27
ASSLSLSGQYGYT
>TRBV9
ASSVGTNANEQY
>TRBV20-1
SAQVVRDRGAEQF
>TRBV9
ASSDPDKGSYNEQF
>TRBV12-3/TRBV12-4
ASRPGLTTYEQY
>TRBV5-6
ASSPRPSGSLNEQY
>TRBV6-1
ASSHDRGGRGNGYT
>TRBV27
ASSPTPDTQY
>TRBV5-1
ASSLAVAGDTQY
>TRBV10-3
AIRAANTEAF
>TRBV6-5
ASSRQRGANEKLF
>TRBV7-2
ASSSPRTDLTSTYEQY
>TRBV7-2
ASSFGRESYEQY
>TRBV27
ASSLRRVLPNEQY
>TRBV4-1
ASSQAVGLAVEQY
>TRBV20-1
SARKRAEGETQY
>TRBV4-1
ASSQITSGRQTQY
>TRBV5-1
ASSFTTNPYEQY
>TRBV6-6
ASSALDRGSSPLH
>TRBV11-1
AGSFGGRVPNNEQF